Each of the 20 T cell receptor beta chains below was sequenced from the same sample in a study of shared clonotypes between healthy human individuals. Naive CD8 cells lacked CD45RO and underwent positive selection for CCR7, leaving out terminally differentiated effector memory CD45RA+ cells. Sequencing was performed with immunoSEQ multiplex PCR; in TCRdb, only in-frame clones are kept and a portion is missing. The sample carries around 2.1 million clones, 85% to 95% recorded once. Sequenced material: naive CD8+ T cells from PBMCs. These TCRs come from a man younger than 30 in good health. Some clones in this sample may be carry-over from other donors' samples.

This chain connects TRBV19 to TRBJ1-5, with 8 bases matching TRBD1. The CDR3 runs 18 residues. Trimming took 3 bases from V and 1 from J; bases not matched to a gene: 11. CDR1 is LNHDA, CDR2 SQIVND, per germline (reference sequence). This CDR3 reads CASSIHGAGGISNQPQHF. CDR3 sequence (DNA): TGTGCCAGTAGTATCCACGGCGCAGGGGGCATCAGCAATCAGCCCCAGCATTTT.

This clone was recorded only once. V usage is TRBV28 and J usage is TRBJ1-5, with D perhaps matching TRBD1 (5 bases). This CDR3 has 15 residues. Trimming removed 1 base at V and 5 bases at J, with 12 bases between. Per germline, CDR1 MDHEN and CDR2 SYDVKM. The CDR3 DNA follows: TGTGCCAGCAGTTTATTGGAAGGGGATCATCAGCCCCAGCATTTT. Its translation: CASSLLEGDHQPQHF.

This chain uses TRBV21-1 with TRBJ2-7; the table's D call TRBD1 went unverified against the DNA. TRBV21-1 counts as a pseudogene. CDR3 size: 16 residues. The CDR3 spells CASSKAGRKHSYEQYF. In nucleotides, the CDR3 is TGTGCCAGCAGCAAAGCGGGCCGCAAACACTCCTACGAGCAGTACTTC.

Turning to this clone: The sample holds other DNA sequences that translate to the same CDR3. The J gene is TRBJ2-7, the V gene TRBV28; maybe TRBD1 (6 bases). The CDR3 has 14 amino acids. The germline V gene has CDR1 MDHEN and CDR2 SYDVKM. Between the trimmed V and J ends, which lost 3 bases and 1 base, there was a span of 10 bases. CDR3 in DNA: TGTGCCAGCAGTTTGACAGGATCTTCCTACGAGCAGTACTTC. It yields the protein CASSLTGSSYEQYF.

This chain connects TRBV19 to TRBJ1-4; 7 bases align to TRBD1. Trimming removed 5 bases from V and 8 bases from J; junction bases left unmatched: 11. CDR3 length equals 15 residues. Germline V gene sequence: CDR1 LNHDA, CDR2 SQIVND (reference sequence). CDR3 residues: CASSVGTAPGEKLFF. The CDR3 bases are TGTGCCAGTAGTGTCGGGACAGCCCCGGGGGAAAAACTGTTTTTT.

The chain has TRBV19 and TRBJ2-3, with TRBD1 identical over 7 bases. V lost 2 bases to trimming and J lost 7 bases; unmatched junction nucleotides: 21. The CDR3 loop spans 19 amino acids. Germline V CDR1 and CDR2: LNHDA, SQIVND (reference sequence). CDR3 region: CASSIPRGFIGPRGNTQYF. Written as DNA, the CDR3 is TGTGCCAGTAGTATACCCAGGGGGTTCATCGGGCCTAGGGGGAATACGCAGTATTTT. The full variable domain, with the rest looked up from reference TRBV19 and TRBJ2-3, is DGGITQSPKYLFRKEGQNVTLSCEQNLNHDAMYWYRQDPGQGLRLIYYSQIVNDFQKGDIAEGYSVSREKKESFPLTVTSAQKNPTAFYLCASSIPRGFIGPRGNTQYFGPGTRLTVL.

CDR3 in amino acids: CASSDRTDYEQYF. As DNA, the CDR3 is TGTGCCAGCAGTGACCGGACAGACTACGAGCAGTACTTC. The J gene is TRBJ2-7, the V gene TRBV6-1, with D perhaps matching TRBD1 (6 bases). The CDR3 is 13 amino acids. The germline V gene encodes CDR1 MNHNS and CDR2 SASEGT. Trimming removed 3 bases from V and 3 bases from J, with 9 bases in between.

The table lists this clone with a few counts. The same CDR3 is also encoded by other DNA sequences in this sample. The chain couples TRBV27 to TRBJ2-2; the D is unclear. Germline CDR1 reads MNHEY; CDR2 reads SMNVEV (reference sequence). Trimming stripped 7 bases from V and 2 bases from J, with 2 bases between. This CDR3 has 11 residues. CDR3 sequence (DNA): TGTGCCAGCACCAACACCGGGGAGCTGTTTTTT. Translation gives CASTNTGELFF.

The rearrangement joins TRBV30 to TRBJ1-3, with TRBD1 matching over 9 bases. CDR3 length: 15 residues. Germline loops: CDR1 GTSNPN, CDR2 SVGIG (reference sequence). The J segment lost 8 bases and the V segment lost 2 bases, leaving 10 bases of the junction unmatched. The CDR3 protein is CAWSTATGGGYTIYF. DNA for the CDR3: TGTGCCTGGAGTACCGCCACAGGGGGCGGCTACACCATATATTTT.

The V gene is TRBV6-1, the J gene TRBJ1-2; D gene uncertain. This CDR3 has 12 amino acids. Germline V lookup: CDR1 MNHNS, CDR2 SASEGT. V was pared by 3 bases and J by 8 bases, with 10 bases between. The CDR3 sequence is CASSEGGVGYTF. CDR3 bases: TGTGCCAGCAGTGAGGGCGGGGTAGGCTACACCTTC.

Comment on this clone: Being one base from a much bigger clone, this may be a read error. Other nucleotide sequences in the sample specify the same CDR3. The chain uses TRBV9 and TRBJ2-7, with no clear D. Germline lookup yields CDR1 SGDLS and CDR2 YYNGEE. The ends were cut back, 4 bases at V and 0 bases at J, with 2 bases in the middle. The CDR3 has 11 amino acids. As DNA, the CDR3 is TGTGCCAGCAGCAACTCCTACGAGCAGTACTTC. It codes for CASSNSYEQYF.

V usage is TRBV28 and J usage is TRBJ2-5; possible D gene TRBD2, 6 bases. The V end lost 2 bases, the J end lost 3 bases, and 19 bases lay between the germline ends. CDR3 length equals 17 residues. Germline V gene lookup returns CDR1 MDHEN and CDR2 SYDVKM. CDR3 amino acids: CASSLDIGDRLEETQYF. For the CDR3, the DNA is TGTGCCAGCAGTTTAGATATAGGAGACAGACTAGAAGAGACCCAGTACTTC.

To note about this clone: Different DNA sequences within this sample yield the same CDR3. The rearrangement uses TRBV28 and TRBJ2-7, with D unclear. Germline CDR1 and CDR2: MDHEN and SYDVKM. The length of the CDR3 is 12 residues. Trimming left V 6 bases short and J 4 bases short, with 10 bases between. The CDR3 sequence: CASSPIYYEQYF. The CDR3 nucleotides read TGTGCCAGCAGCCCAATTTATTACGAGCAGTACTTC. Complete variable domain (other parts from reference TRBV28 and TRBJ2-7): DVKVTQSSRYLVKRTGEKVFLECVQDMDHENMFWYRQDPGLGLRLIYFSYDVKMKEKGDIPEGYSVSREKKERFSLILESASTNQTSMYLCASSPIYYEQYFGPGTRLTVT.

The CDR3 region is CASSLSVGAGELFF. CDR3 in DNA: TGTGCCAGCAGTTTAAGCGTTGGGGCCGGGGAGCTGTTTTTT. The chain is built from TRBV28 and TRBJ2-2; D unresolved. V was trimmed by 2 bases and J by 6 bases, leaving 10 bases between them. The CDR3 spans 14 residues. In germline, CDR1 is MDHEN, CDR2 SYDVKM. Looking up the rest from reference TRBV28 and TRBJ2-2 gives the full variable domain: DVKVTQSSRYLVKRTGEKVFLECVQDMDHENMFWYRQDPGLGLRLIYFSYDVKMKEKGDIPEGYSVSREKKERFSLILESASTNQTSMYLCASSLSVGAGELFFGEGSRLTVL.

This chain connects TRBV6-5 to TRBJ2-7; TRBD1 matches at 9 bases. The CDR3 has 14 residues. V shed 7 bases and J 3 bases; nucleotides not matched to a gene: 7. Germline CDR1 reads MNHEY; CDR2 reads SVGAGI. The CDR3 DNA reads as TGTGCCAGCACCCGGACAGGGGACCTCTACGAGCAGTACTTC. Translation: CASTRTGDLYEQYF.

The chain joins TRBV29-1 to TRBJ1-2; possible D gene TRBD1, 5 bases. CDR3 length: 13 amino acids. CDR1 and CDR2 (germline): SQVTM, ANQGSEA. V lost 6 bases, J lost 8 bases, and 19 bases lay in between. CDR3 amino acids: CSVPPSGSSGYTF. CDR3 bases: TGCAGCGTCCCACCTTCAGGGAGTTCGGGCTACACCTTC.

V gene TRBV5-4 combines with J gene TRBJ2-3; no reliable D call. CDR1 and CDR2 (germline): SGHNT, YYREEE (reference sequence). This CDR3 region has 15 residues. V gave up 1 base and J gave up 0 bases, with 9 bases separating them. The DNA of the CDR3 is TGTGCCAGCAGCTTGAGGGCCAGTAGCACAGATACGCAGTATTTT. It translates to CASSLRASSTDTQYF.

The chain combines TRBV5-1 with TRBJ1-1; 7 nucleotides match TRBD1. Trimming cost V 2 bases and J 2 bases; bases outside gene matches: 3. This CDR3 comprises 14 residues. CDR1 is SGHRS and CDR2 is YFSETQ in the germline V gene. The CDR3 nucleotides are TGCGCCAGCAGCTTCACAGGGGTAAACACTGAAGCTTTCTTT. This translates into CASSFTGVNTEAFF.

The chain has TRBV5-5 and TRBJ2-7; 12 positions match TRBD2. The CDR3 is made up of 16 amino acids. Germline trimming cut 1 base from V and 4 bases from J; bases unmatched to any gene: 6. Germline V gives CDR1 SGHKS, CDR2 YYEKEE (reference sequence). CDR3 sequence reads: CASSLKTSGSLYEQYF. The CDR3, as DNA: TGTGCCAGCAGCTTGAAGACTAGCGGGAGTCTTTACGAGCAGTACTTC.

This clone was observed once. CDR3 sequence reads: CASSEWDSGAPQPGELFF. In DNA form, the CDR3 reads TGTGCCAGCAGTGAATGGGATAGCGGGGCCCCTCAACCCGGGGAGCTGTTTTTT. The gene calls are TRBV25-1 and TRBJ2-2, with 8 bases matching TRBD2. The CDR3 length is 18 residues. Germline V lookup: CDR1 MGHDK, CDR2 SYGVNS. J gave up 6 bases and V 1 base, and 13 bases lay outside the gene matches.